Detailed here is one T cell receptor beta chain. Its cognate antigen is unknown. This sample was included in a study of STAT5B mutations in CD4+ large granular lymphocyte leukemia. Broader study findings: The CD4+ versus CD8+ T-LGLL clonality difference may reflect limited sample size. Compared with healthy controls (2/35), patient top clones favored TRBV06 (8/27).

The assay was run at survey level. Clones were read by immunoSEQ multiplex PCR, and TCRdb kept only the in-frame ones, dropping some. The sample has fewer than 4,000 clones, 85% seen once; the top ten hold roughly 2.3%. CDR3 length: 15 amino acids. After removal of 5 bases from V and 2 bases from J, the junction contained 8 bases not matched to a gene. In germline, CDR1 is SQVTM, CDR2 ANQGSEA. This sequence joins TRBV29-1 and TRBJ2-1, with 8 bases that match TRBD2. The clonotype comes from a human donor in good health. Sequenced input: CD4+ T cells from blood buffy coats. CDR3 in amino acids: CSVLPTSGPYNEQFF. DNA for the CDR3: TGCAGCGTTCTCCCCACTAGCGGCCCCTACAATGAGCAGTTCTTC.